The 28 T cell receptor beta chains below all came from one sample that was sequenced in a study of early T cells in non-severe SARS-CoV-2 infection. Each CDR3 protein is one row after TCRdb ran MiXCR on the 5' RACE reads. The sample lists nearly 80,000 distinct CDR3 sequences; roughly 13% were seen once. Sequences were obtained from whole blood. The receptor source for this set is an adult who was a healthcare worker with PCR-confirmed SARS-CoV-2 infection or an uninfected control (not recorded which).

This chain uses TRBV30 with TRBJ2-1; no definite D call. V dropped 6 bases and J dropped 0 bases, with 12 bases sitting between them. Per germline, CDR1 GTSNPN and CDR2 SVGIG (reference sequence). The CDR3 is made up of 14 amino acids. CDR3 sequence: CACTDWGSYNEQFF. CDR3 nucleotides: TGTGCCTGTACCGACTGGGGCTCCTACAATGAGCAGTTCTTC. Looking up the rest from reference TRBV30 and TRBJ2-1 gives the full variable domain: SQTIHQWPATLVQPVGSPLSLECTVEGTSNPNLYWYRQAAGRGLQLLFYSVGIGQISSEVPQNLSASRPQDRQFILSSKKLLLSDSGFYLCACTDWGSYNEQFFGPGTRLTVL.

As for this clonotype: A much more abundant neighbour one base away suggests this may be a read error. This sequence joins TRBV6-6 and TRBJ2-5; D is perhaps TRBD1 or TRBD2 (5 bases each). CDR3 size: 14 residues. Per the germline V gene, CDR1 is MNHNY and CDR2 is SVGAGI (reference sequence). CDR3 DNA sequence: TGTGCCAACAGTTACACGGGACGTCAAGAGACCCAGTACTTC. It is translated as CANSYTGRQETQYF.

This sequence joins TRBV6-2 or TRBV6-3 and TRBJ2-2; D not resolved. V was shortened by 6 bases and J by 9 bases, with 17 bases between the two germline ends. Per the germline V gene, CDR1 is MNHEY and CDR2 is SVGEGT. The CDR3 extends over 14 amino acids. This CDR3 is CASRAGPHTWELFF. CDR3 DNA sequence: TGTGCCAGCAGGGCCGGACCCCATACCTGGGAGCTGTTTTTT.

This clonotype was seen a handful of times. The V gene is TRBV10-3, the J gene TRBJ1-3; 9 bases are a match to TRBD1. This CDR3 contains 17 residues. Germline CDR1 is ENHRY and CDR2 is SYGVKD. V dropped 4 bases and J dropped 4; count of bases not matched to a gene: 11. CDR3 residues: CAISGGQGKFDGNTIYF. CDR3 in DNA: TGTGCCATCAGTGGCGGACAGGGGAAATTTGACGGAAACACCATATATTTT.

The chain recombines TRBV28 with TRBJ2-7, with 8 bases matching TRBD2. Trimming cost V 5 bases and J 5 bases; bases outside gene matches: 8. This CDR3 is 14 amino acids long. The germline V gene encodes CDR1 MDHEN and CDR2 SYDVKM. The CDR3 protein is CASSKTGLVDEQYF. The CDR3 coding sequence is TGTGCCAGCAGTAAGACGGGACTAGTTGACGAGCAGTACTTC.

There are many counts of this clonotype. The J gene is TRBJ2-4, the V gene TRBV20-1, with TRBD2 matching 7 bases. The CDR3 is made up of 12 amino acids. V trimming: 6 bases; J trimming: 6 bases; junction bases outside the gene matches: 5. Germline V gives CDR1 DFQATT, CDR2 SNEGSKA (reference sequence). The CDR3, as DNA: TGCAGTGCCGAAACGGGGGGAAACATTCAGTACTTC. The encoded protein is CSAETGGNIQYF.

This clonotype has only a few counts. CDR3 amino acids: CASSFSSPQHF. The CDR3 DNA follows: TGCGCCAGCAGCTTCTCGTCGCCCCAGCATTTT. The chain has TRBV4-1 and TRBJ1-5, with D unresolved. CDR3 length: 11 amino acids. V was shortened by 5 bases and J by 9 bases, with 8 bases between the two germline ends. Germline-derived CDR1 and CDR2 are MGHRA and YSYEKL.

This clonotype is labeled medium-sized. V and J are TRBV28 and TRBJ2-3; 8 bases align to TRBD1. The CDR3 covers 15 residues. CDR1 MDHEN and CDR2 SYDVKM come from the germline V gene. V was clipped by 6 bases and J by 6 bases; unmatched bases: 11. CDR3 loop: CASSPHRTGWDTQYF. CDR3 nucleotide sequence: TGTGCCAGCAGCCCCCACCGGACAGGGTGGGATACGCAGTATTTT.

This clonotype showed up many times. The J gene is TRBJ1-5, the V gene TRBV6-4; TRBD1 might be the D (5 bases). The CDR3 covers 19 residues. The germline gives CDR1 MRHNA, CDR2 SNTAGT. V was clipped by 7 bases and J by 2 bases, with 27 bases between them. Here the CDR3 DNA reads TGTGCCAGCACTAGGAGTACTGATAGGGGTTTTGACGGCAATCAGCCCCAGCATTTT. Protein: CASTRSTDRGFDGNQPQHF.

V is TRBV28 and J is TRBJ2-7, with TRBD2 matching 11 bases. Germline loops: CDR1 MDHEN, CDR2 SYDVKM. The CDR3 consists of 14 residues. The V gene end was trimmed by 8 bases and the J gene end by 5 bases; junction bases not matched to a gene: 8. CDR3 DNA sequence: TGTGCCAGCCGCAAACTAGCGGGAGAGAACGAGCAGTACTTC. Protein sequence: CASRKLAGENEQYF.

CDR3 sequence: CASSFVGLDTQYF. The CDR3 region has the DNA TGTGCCAGCAGTTTTGTAGGGCTAGATACGCAGTATTTT. The chain joins TRBV27 to TRBJ2-3, with D unresolved. CDR3 length: 13 residues. V was shortened by 3 bases and J by 5 bases, with 9 bases between the two germline ends. The V gene's germline CDR1 is MNHEY and CDR2 SMNVEV (reference sequence).

This clonotype has ten or more counts. The chain is built from TRBV20-1 and TRBJ2-1, with D possibly being TRBD1 or TRBD2 (5 bases each). Germline V gene data show CDR1 as DFQATT and CDR2 as SNEGSKA (reference sequence). Trimming pared 2 bases from V and 0 bases from J, leaving 14 bases between. The CDR3 is 16 amino acids. The CDR3, as DNA: TGCAGTGCTAGAATTAGAGGGGCTAGCTCCTACAATGAGCAGTTCTTC. Amino acid sequence: CSARIRGASSYNEQFF.

This clonotype occurred a few times. V gene TRBV3-1 combines with J gene TRBJ2-7, with 11 bases matching TRBD2. CDR3 length: 20 residues. The germline gives CDR1 LGHDT, CDR2 YNNKEL (reference sequence). V lost 4 bases to trimming and J lost 3 bases; unmatched junction nucleotides: 20. This chain's CDR3 is CASSPNPGLAALGGYYEQYF. Here the CDR3 DNA reads TGTGCCAGCAGCCCCAACCCGGGACTAGCGGCCCTTGGCGGTTACTACGAGCAGTACTTC.

This clonotype was seen repeatedly, ten times or more. The chain couples TRBV7-2 to TRBJ2-1; TRBD2 aligns across 10 bases. The CDR3 has 15 residues. CDR1 is SGHTA, CDR2 FQGNSA, per germline. V was clipped by 5 bases and J by 9 bases; unmatched bases: 10. For the CDR3, the DNA is TGTGCCAGCAGCCCCGAGAGCGGGAGGGTAGGTGAGCAGTTCTTC. Translating it yields CASSPESGRVGEQFF. The full variable domain, rest sourced from reference TRBV7-2 and TRBJ2-1, is GAGVSQSPSNKVTEKGKDVELRCDPISGHTALYWYRQSLGQGLEFLIYFQGNSAPDKSGLPSDRFSAERTGGSVSTLTIQRTQQEDSAVYLCASSPESGRVGEQFFGPGTRLTVL.

J is TRBJ2-1 and V is TRBV15, with 9 bases lining up with TRBD1. The CDR3 spans 16 residues. CDR1 is LNHNV, CDR2 YYDKDF, per germline (reference sequence). The junction had 11 bases not matched to a gene; V was cut back by 4 bases and J by 7 bases. In nucleotides, the CDR3 is TGTGCCACCAGCACCGCCCGGGACAGGGTGGAAAATGAGCAGTTCTTC. Its protein is CATSTARDRVENEQFF.

This clonotype was detected ten times or more. The chain combines TRBV29-1 with TRBJ2-1, with D possibly matching TRBD2 (6 bases). Trimming shortened V by 2 bases and J by 6 bases, and 11 bases separated the two germline ends. The CDR3 totals 13 residues. The germline V gene has CDR1 SQVTM and CDR2 ANQGSEA. The CDR3 nucleotides are TGCAGCGTTGAACCGTGGGACTCCAATGAGCAGTTCTTC. Translated: CSVEPWDSNEQFF.

The table lists this clonotype with many counts. The V gene is TRBV2, the J gene TRBJ1-5; D remains unclear. Germline V gene sequence: CDR1 SNHLY, CDR2 FYNNEI. This CDR3 comprises 14 residues. V was trimmed by 11 bases and J by 0 bases, leaving 14 bases between them. As DNA, the CDR3 is TGTGCCTCCACGGGAGGAACTAGCAATCAGCCCCAGCATTTT. Translating it yields CASTGGTSNQPQHF.

This clonotype was seen a handful of times. The chain joins TRBV5-1 to TRBJ2-7, with a possible D match to TRBD1 (7 bases). The germline V gene encodes CDR1 SGHRS and CDR2 YFSETQ. The CDR3 runs 17 residues. V was trimmed by 4 bases and J by 0 bases, leaving 20 bases between them. The CDR3: CASSPLGAGGSSYEQYF. CDR3 sequence (DNA): TGCGCCAGCAGCCCCCTTGGCGCAGGGGGGAGCTCCTACGAGCAGTACTTC.

This clonotype was detected many times. The V call is TRBV6-1, the J call TRBJ2-5, with D unresolved. The V end lost 8 bases, the J end lost 3 bases, and 7 bases lay between the germline ends. The CDR3 is 11 amino acids. Germline-derived CDR1 and CDR2 are MNHNS and SASEGT. CDR3 in DNA: TGTGCCAGCCAGGTCGAAGAGACCCAGTACTTC. Protein: CASQVEETQYF.

This chain joins TRBV6-2 or TRBV6-3 and TRBJ1-1; D call uncertain. Germline CDR1 MNHEY, CDR2 SVGEGT. The V and J ends lost 10 bases and 6 bases respectively, with 15 bases between them. This CDR3 is built from 12 residues. CDR3 in DNA: TGTGCCAACAGAAAGGGAGGAGCTGAAGCTTTCTTT. Its translation: CANRKGGAEAFF.

DNA for the CDR3: TGTGCCAGCAGCCCCCAACTCCCCAATGAGCAGTTCTTC. Translating it yields CASSPQLPNEQFF. V usage is TRBV9 and J usage is TRBJ2-1; D not certain. CDR1 is SGDLS, CDR2 YYNGEE, per germline. This CDR3 region has 13 residues. V was clipped by 4 bases and J by 6 bases, with 11 bases between them.

The V and J genes are TRBV6-1 and TRBJ2-1; TRBD2 aligns across 8 bases. The germline V gene encodes CDR1 MNHNS and CDR2 SASEGT. Losses at the gene ends were 7 bases for V and 5 bases for J; bases not matched to a gene: 10. The CDR3 totals 15 residues. This CDR3 is CASTSLRGGNNEQFF. Written as DNA, the CDR3 is TGTGCCAGCACCTCGTTACGGGGGGGCAACAATGAGCAGTTCTTC.

This clonotype came up a few times. The chain combines TRBV7-2 with TRBJ2-3; unclear D gene. Germline-derived CDR1 and CDR2 are SGHTA and FQGNSA. Trimming left V 5 bases short and J 2 bases short, with 17 bases between. The CDR3 extends over 16 amino acids. CDR3: CASSQVATSTTDTQYF. In nucleotides, the CDR3 is TGTGCCAGCAGCCAAGTGGCGACGAGCACCACAGATACGCAGTATTTT.

This clonotype was observed many times. The chain combines TRBV20-1 with TRBJ1-2; D is undetermined. The germline CDR1 and CDR2 sequences are DFQATT and SNEGSKA (reference sequence). V lost 8 bases, J lost 5 bases, and 18 bases lay in between. This CDR3 region has 13 residues. Written as DNA, the CDR3 is TGCAGTCTTCTCGAGACCGGGAGGTATGGCTACACCTTC. Its protein product is CSLLETGRYGYTF.

The chain is built from TRBV29-1 and TRBJ2-7; 9 nucleotides match TRBD1. Germline CDR1 and CDR2: SQVTM and ANQGSEA. After removal of 7 bases from V and 5 bases from J, the junction contained 6 bases not matched to a gene. The CDR3 sequence is 12 residues long. CDR3 DNA: TGCAGCGCTCGACAGGGGGTGGACGAGCAGTACTTC. Protein product: CSARQGVDEQYF.

This chain connects TRBV5-1 to TRBJ1-3; D remains unclear. Germline CDR1 is SGHRS and CDR2 is YFSETQ. The germline V and J ends were trimmed by 0 bases and 0 bases, with 7 bases remaining between them. CDR3 length: 15 amino acids. CDR3 coding DNA: TGCGCCAGCAGCTTGGCACGGGACTCTGGAAACACCATATATTTT. Encoded protein: CASSLARDSGNTIYF.

This clonotype has a handful of counts. V gene TRBV9 combines with J gene TRBJ2-7, with D possibly TRBD1 on 7 matching bases. CDR3 length: 15 residues. The germline V gene has CDR1 SGDLS and CDR2 YYNGEE. The V end lost 0 bases, the J end lost 2 bases, and 12 bases lay between the germline ends. The CDR3 DNA is TGTGCCAGCAGCGTAGCTCCAGGGGGGACCTACGAGCAGTACTTC. Amino acid sequence: CASSVAPGGTYEQYF.

This clonotype was counted a few times. The chain is built from TRBV29-1 and TRBJ2-3; possible D gene TRBD1, 5 bases. The CDR3 covers 15 residues. The germline CDR1 and CDR2 sequences are SQVTM and ANQGSEA. V dropped 1 base and J dropped 1 base, with 12 bases sitting between them. The DNA of the CDR3 is TGCAGCGTTGAAGGTGGGGCAGGGCGCACAGATACGCAGTATTTT. Translated, it gives CSVEGGAGRTDTQYF.